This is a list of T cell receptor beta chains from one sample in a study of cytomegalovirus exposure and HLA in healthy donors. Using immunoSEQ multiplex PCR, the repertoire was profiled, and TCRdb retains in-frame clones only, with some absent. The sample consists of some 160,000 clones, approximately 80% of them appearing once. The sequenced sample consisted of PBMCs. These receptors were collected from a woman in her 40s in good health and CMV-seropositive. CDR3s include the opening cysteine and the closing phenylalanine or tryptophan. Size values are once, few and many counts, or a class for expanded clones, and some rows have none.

CDR3aa: CASSPFSRSYEQYF
v_gene: TRBV13
abundance: few
j_gene: TRBJ2-7

CDR3aa: CASSHGTGELFF
v_gene: TRBV7-3
abundance: .
j_gene: TRBJ2-2

CDR3aa: CASSPVPGTGVRYGYTF
v_gene: TRBV28
abundance: .
j_gene: TRBJ1-2

CDR3aa: CASSAVVGGPHGYTF
v_gene: TRBV2
abundance: .
j_gene: TRBJ1-2

CDR3aa: CASSSSLADGYEQYF
v_gene: TRBV27
abundance: .
j_gene: TRBJ2-7

CDR3aa: CASSQTAGQGAYEQYF
v_gene: TRBV6-6
abundance: .
j_gene: TRBJ2-7

CDR3aa: CAWSVLHEQFF
v_gene: TRBV30
abundance: .
j_gene: TRBJ2-1

CDR3aa: CASGQEQGKAKNIQYF
v_gene: TRBV25-1
abundance: .
j_gene: TRBJ2-4

CDR3aa: CAWNRDRGYNEQYF
v_gene: TRBV30
abundance: few
j_gene: TRBJ2-7

CDR3aa: CAILGGNTELDYGYTF
v_gene: TRBV10-3
abundance: many
j_gene: TRBJ1-2

CDR3aa: CASSRDSRNTEAFF
v_gene: TRBV5-4
abundance: .
j_gene: TRBJ1-1

CDR3aa: CASSEEGVSTDTQYF
v_gene: TRBV2
abundance: .
j_gene: TRBJ2-3

CDR3aa: CASSGGGVTDTQYF
v_gene: TRBV4-2
abundance: .
j_gene: TRBJ2-3

CDR3aa: CASSLTASYEQYF
v_gene: TRBV27
abundance: once
j_gene: TRBJ2-7

CDR3aa: CASSLGQGAVEQYF
v_gene: TRBV5-1
abundance: .
j_gene: TRBJ2-7

CDR3aa: CASSEGGNRGYTF
v_gene: TRBV6-4
abundance: .
j_gene: TRBJ1-2

CDR3aa: CASSQAGFSGNTIYF
v_gene: TRBV4-1
abundance: few
j_gene: TRBJ1-3

CDR3aa: CASSRTANTGYTF
v_gene: TRBV9
abundance: .
j_gene: TRBJ1-2

CDR3aa: CASTPGLAASYEQYF
v_gene: TRBV7-9
abundance: .
j_gene: TRBJ2-7

CDR3aa: CASSPLAGGTHEQYF
v_gene: TRBV6-1
abundance: .
j_gene: TRBJ2-7

CDR3aa: CASSDRGQAFF
v_gene: TRBV6-1
abundance: .
j_gene: TRBJ1-1

CDR3aa: CASRPAGGSSYNEQFF
v_gene: TRBV5-1
abundance: .
j_gene: TRBJ2-1

CDR3aa: CASSSPRTATTYEQYF
v_gene: TRBV19
abundance: .
j_gene: TRBJ2-7

CDR3aa: CASSFGTSGYLGETQYF
v_gene: TRBV28
abundance: .
j_gene: TRBJ2-5

CDR3aa: CASSVAGSGTEAFF
v_gene: TRBV9
abundance: .
j_gene: TRBJ1-1

CDR3aa: CASSLGPGLNNSPLHF
v_gene: TRBV5-1
abundance: .
j_gene: TRBJ1-6

CDR3aa: CASSERYSNQPQHF
v_gene: TRBV2
abundance: .
j_gene: TRBJ1-5

CDR3aa: CASSRDVAGDEQYF
v_gene: TRBV5-5
abundance: .
j_gene: TRBJ2-7

CDR3aa: CAWSRDSGLGNTIYF
v_gene: TRBV30
abundance: .
j_gene: TRBJ1-3

CDR3aa: CASGQAGGGEQYF
v_gene: TRBV12-5
abundance: few
j_gene: TRBJ2-7